Below are 27 T cell receptor beta chains sequenced from a single sample in a study of blood T cell repertoires in COVID-19 (dated by TCRdb to 2020 to 2021). The library came from the immunoSEQ multiplex PCR assay. Sourced from immuneACCESS, this table was stored by TCRdb with only in-frame sequences that have V and J called. A share of the clones is absent; for the studies checked, an unresolved V gene accounts for under half, and the remainder has no known explanation. The sample contains fewer than 450,000 clones, around 90% of them found a single time. The ten largest clones add up to roughly 0.66% of the sample. Sequences were obtained from PBMCs or T cells enriched from blood (not recorded which). The source is a young man who had recovered from COVID-19.

The V call is TRBV28, the J call TRBJ1-2; D is possibly TRBD1 (5 bases). The germline V and J ends were trimmed by 5 bases and 4 bases, with 20 bases remaining between them. The CDR3 is 16 amino acids. Germline CDR1 is MDHEN and CDR2 is SYDVKM. Here the CDR3 reads CASSPGPQQGAYGYTF. CDR3 DNA sequence: TGTGCCAGCAGTCCCGGACCCCAGCAGGGTGCCTATGGCTACACCTTC.

This clone was recorded a few times. This chain connects TRBV28 to TRBJ1-5; D uncertain. Trimming removed 3 bases from V and 6 bases from J, with 18 bases in between. Germline lookup yields CDR1 MDHEN and CDR2 SYDVKM. This CDR3 contains 16 residues. CDR3 in DNA: TGTGCCAGCAGTTTTCTTCTCATCAGGCGGGCTCAGCCCCAGCATTTT. It is translated as CASSFLLIRRAQPQHF.

Note on this clone: Other DNA sequences in this specimen translate into the identical CDR3. The rearrangement uses TRBV12-3 or TRBV12-4 and TRBJ2-1, with TRBD1 identical over 11 bases. J gave up 10 bases and V 5 bases, and 4 bases lay outside the gene matches. The CDR3 length is 13 residues. This CDR3 is CASSPGQGGEQFF. The DNA for the CDR3 is TGTGCCAGCAGTCCGGGACAGGGGGGGGAGCAGTTCTTC.

This clone has only one observation. The rearrangement uses TRBV29-1 and TRBJ1-1, with D possibly matching TRBD1 (5 bases). The CDR3 consists of 12 residues. Germline CDR1 and CDR2: SQVTM and ANQGSEA. V was pared by 3 bases and J by 4 bases, with 9 bases between. The DNA of the CDR3 is TGCAGCGTTGAGGCAGGGCCCACTGAAGCTTTCTTT. Its translation: CSVEAGPTEAFF. The full variable domain, its missing parts supplied by reference TRBV29-1 and TRBJ1-1, is SAVISQKPSRDICQRGTSLTIQCQVDSQVTMMFWYRQQPGQSLTLIATANQGSEATYESGFVIDKFPISRPNLTFSTLTVSNMSPEDSSIYLCSVEAGPTEAFFGQGTRLTVV.

The chain is built from TRBV19 and TRBJ2-7, with 10 nucleotides matching TRBD2. Germline CDR1 and CDR2: LNHDA and SQIVND (reference sequence). J gave up 0 bases and V 4 bases, and 15 bases lay outside the gene matches. The CDR3 covers 19 residues. The CDR3 nucleotides read TGTGCCAGTAGTAGATGGTCGGTAGCGGGAGGTAGGACCTCCTACGAGCAGTACTTC. It codes for CASSRWSVAGGRTSYEQYF.

The J gene is TRBJ2-1, the V gene TRBV7-9; 8 bases line up with TRBD2. V shed 5 bases and J 8 bases; nucleotides not matched to a gene: 5. This CDR3 is 13 amino acids long. The germline V gene encodes CDR1 SEHNR and CDR2 FQNEAQ (reference sequence). Here the CDR3 reads CASSPPAGDEQFF. In DNA form, the CDR3 reads TGTGCCAGCAGCCCCCCAGCGGGGGATGAGCAGTTCTTC.

This clone came up once. The gene calls are TRBV19 and TRBJ1-5, with D possibly being TRBD1 (6 bases). Looked up from germline, CDR1 is LNHDA and CDR2 is SQIVND (reference sequence). The CDR3 sequence is 13 residues long. The V and J ends lost 5 bases and 7 bases respectively, with 12 bases between them. CDR3 region: CASSRGARQPQHF. CDR3 nucleotide sequence: TGTGCCAGTAGTCGGGGGGCTCGCCAGCCCCAGCATTTT.

V is TRBV5-1 and J is TRBJ1-6; D is possibly TRBD1 (6 bases). This CDR3 has 15 residues. The ends were cut back, 6 bases at V and 5 bases at J, with 15 bases in the middle. In germline, CDR1 is SGHRS, CDR2 YFSETQ. DNA of the CDR3: TGCGCCAGCACGTACGCCGGGACAAATAATTCACCCCTCCACTTT. Amino acid sequence: CASTYAGTNNSPLHF.

The count of this clone is one. The J gene is TRBJ1-1, the V gene TRBV29-1; TRBD1 is a possible D gene (6 bases). The germline CDR1 and CDR2 sequences are SQVTM and ANQGSEA. This CDR3 has 12 residues. Trimming removed 5 bases at V and 5 bases at J, with 12 bases between. The CDR3 loop reads CSVNTGITEAFF. The CDR3 DNA reads TGCAGCGTTAATACAGGGATTACTGAAGCTTTCTTT.

The CDR3 DNA sequence: TGTGCCAGCAGCCAAGAACGAGCGGGTGGGCAGTACTTC. It specifies CASSQERAGGQYF. The chain carries TRBV14 and TRBJ2-7, with a weak D call TRBD2 (6 bases). This CDR3 is built from 13 residues. V lost 0 bases and J 9 bases, leaving 12 bases between the germline ends. Germline loops: CDR1 SGHDN, CDR2 FVKESK.

The chain employs TRBV25-1 and TRBJ1-1; D gene ambiguous. V lost 5 bases and J 6 bases, leaving 10 bases between the germline ends. Per germline, CDR1 MGHDK and CDR2 SYGVNS. The CDR3 consists of 12 residues. This CDR3 is CASSRGPAEAFF. In DNA form, the CDR3 reads TGTGCCAGCAGTCGGGGTCCCGCTGAAGCTTTCTTT.

V usage is TRBV2 and J usage is TRBJ2-2, with D tentatively TRBD2 (6 bases). Germline V gene lookup returns CDR1 SNHLY and CDR2 FYNNEI. V was trimmed by 6 bases and J by 2 bases, leaving 13 bases between them. The CDR3 has 15 residues. The CDR3 loop is CASRTDYTNTGELFF. The CDR3, as DNA: TGTGCCAGCAGGACGGACTACACCAACACCGGGGAGCTGTTTTTT.

The chain uses TRBV10-3 and TRBJ2-5, with 7 bases matching TRBD1. Looked up from germline, CDR1 is ENHRY and CDR2 is SYGVKD. CDR3 length: 13 residues. The trim removed 3 bases at V and 4 bases at J, leaving 2 bases unmatched. CDR3 residues: CAISERQGETQYF. CDR3 in DNA: TGTGCCATCAGTGAAAGACAGGGAGAGACCCAGTACTTC.

V and J are TRBV2 and TRBJ2-5, with 7 bases fitting TRBD2. Germline CDR1 reads SNHLY; CDR2 reads FYNNEI. There are 15 residues in the CDR3. V was pared by 6 bases and J by 4 bases, with 11 bases of the junction left unmatched. CDR3 nucleotide sequence: TGTGCCAGCAGACGGAGGGGCGGGAGCGGAGAGACCCAGTACTTC. The encoded protein is CASRRRGGSGETQYF.

The chain couples TRBV28 to TRBJ1-6; D call uncertain. Germline V gene sequence: CDR1 MDHEN, CDR2 SYDVKM. The germline V and J ends were trimmed by 6 bases and 11 bases, with 17 bases remaining between them. The CDR3 contains 14 residues. CDR3 sequence: CASRTHGGFTPLHF. CDR3 sequence (DNA): TGTGCCAGCAGAACCCATGGAGGTTTCACACCCCTCCACTTT.

V gene TRBV5-6 combines with J gene TRBJ2-5, with 7 bases identical to TRBD1. J gave up 11 bases and V 4 bases, and 8 bases lay outside the gene matches. The CDR3 sequence is 12 residues long. Per germline, CDR1 SGHDT and CDR2 YYEEEE. The CDR3 sequence is CASSQRGPRQYF. The CDR3 bases are TGTGCCAGCAGCCAGAGGGGGCCCCGGCAGTACTTC.

In its sample, this clone was seen once. V is TRBV3-1 (or the pseudogene TRBV3-2) and J is TRBJ1-2; TRBD1 might be the D (6 bases). This CDR3 has 15 amino acids. The V gene lost 0 bases and the J gene lost 4 bases, with 12 bases spanning the gap. Germline-derived CDR1 and CDR2 are LGHDT and YNNKEL (reference sequence). Here the CDR3 reads CASSQDPDRAYGYTF. The DNA of the CDR3 is TGTGCCAGCAGCCAAGATCCGGACAGAGCCTATGGCTACACCTTC.

The chain joins TRBV18 to TRBJ2-5; 9 positions match TRBD2. V gave up 3 bases and J gave up 3 bases; unmatched junction bases: 5. Per the germline V gene, CDR1 is KGHSH and CDR2 is LQKENI. There are 15 residues in the CDR3. CDR3 protein: CASSPASGVEETQYF. DNA for the CDR3: TGTGCCAGCTCACCGGCTAGCGGGGTAGAAGAGACCCAGTACTTC.

The V and J genes are TRBV3-1 (or the pseudogene TRBV3-2) and TRBJ2-2; 12 bases match TRBD2. The CDR3 length is 20 residues. V shed 4 bases and J 5 bases; nucleotides not matched to a gene: 17. In germline, CDR1 is LGHDT, CDR2 YNNKEL (reference sequence). In DNA form, the CDR3 reads TGTGCCAGCAGCCCCAAACCTCTAGCGGGGGGGCCCGGGGGTACCGGGGAGCTGTTTTTT. It specifies CASSPKPLAGGPGGTGELFF.

The chain joins TRBV6-4 to TRBJ1-6; the D is unclear. Germline V CDR1 and CDR2: MRHNA, SNTAGT. The CDR3 length is 14 residues. V was clipped by 5 bases and J by 11 bases, with 16 bases between them. This chain's CDR3 is CASSTSGLGTPLHF. In nucleotides, the CDR3 is TGTGCCAGCAGTACAAGCGGTTTGGGGACACCCCTCCACTTT.

The chain is built from TRBV12-5 and TRBJ1-1, with D tentatively TRBD1 (6 bases). Germline lookup yields CDR1 LGHNT and CDR2 FRNRAP. The V end was cut by 2 bases, the J end by 0 bases, with 16 bases between. This CDR3 region has 17 residues. CDR3 coding DNA: TGTGCTAGTGGTTTGTCAGAGAAAGGACAGCTGAACACTGAAGCTTTCTTT. Its translation is CASGLSEKGQLNTEAFF.

This sequence joins TRBV12-3 or TRBV12-4 and TRBJ1-1; unclear D gene. V was trimmed by 6 bases and J by 2 bases, leaving 10 bases between them. This CDR3 has 13 residues. Here the CDR3 reads CASRPGRNTEAFF. CDR3 in DNA: TGTGCCAGCAGACCCGGGAGAAACACTGAAGCTTTCTTT.

In this sample, this clone turned up once. The V and J genes are TRBV9 and TRBJ2-1; TRBD1 agrees at 9 bases. Per germline, CDR1 SGDLS and CDR2 YYNGEE. The ends lost 5 bases at V and 2 bases at J; junction bases unmatched: 8. CDR3 size: 16 residues. The CDR3: CASSPPGTGTYNEQFF. The CDR3 region has the DNA TGTGCCAGCAGTCCCCCTGGGACAGGGACCTACAATGAGCAGTTCTTC.

The gene calls are TRBV19 and TRBJ1-2; 11 bases line up with TRBD1. The V segment lost 11 bases and the J segment 8 bases; nucleotides outside the gene matches: 16. The germline V gene has CDR1 LNHDA and CDR2 SQIVND (reference sequence). The CDR3 consists of 15 residues. The DNA of the CDR3 is TGTGCCTCTAGTATATCAGGACAGGGGGCGAACGGCTACACCTTC. This gives the protein CASSISGQGANGYTF.

The chain recombines TRBV5-1 with TRBJ1-3; weak D call: TRBD1 (5 bases). Germline CDR1 reads SGHRS; CDR2 reads YFSETQ. V was trimmed by 4 bases and J by 1 base, leaving 12 bases between them. The CDR3 totals 15 residues. The CDR3 nucleotides are TGCGCCAGCAGCGTCGTGGGGGGATCTGGAAACACCATATATTTT. Translated, it gives CASSVVGGSGNTIYF.

This clone was recorded only once. The chain uses TRBV5-4 and TRBJ1-1; D remains unclear. V lost 3 bases to trimming and J lost 0 bases, with 6 bases between them. The CDR3 spans 13 residues. Germline V gives CDR1 SGHNT, CDR2 YYREEE (reference sequence). Written as DNA, the CDR3 is TGTGCCAGCAGCTCGACACTGAACACTGAAGCTTTCTTT. Its protein is CASSSTLNTEAFF.

This clone has a single count. The gene calls are TRBV28 and TRBJ1-5; 9 bases map to TRBD1. Per germline, CDR1 MDHEN and CDR2 SYDVKM. CDR3 length: 17 amino acids. The V segment lost 7 bases and the J segment 3 bases; nucleotides outside the gene matches: 13. In nucleotides, the CDR3 is TGTGCCAGCAACCTCCTCCGGGACAGGGCGCTCAATCAGCCCCAGCATTTT. This translates into CASNLLRDRALNQPQHF.